Detailed here is one TCR beta chain. It was during active infection that Seattle patients were enrolled and then longitudinally followed. The germline gives CDR1 SGHKS, CDR2 YYEKEE (reference sequence). Germline trimming cut 2 bases from V and 2 bases from J; bases unmatched to any gene: 6. CDR3 length equals 15 residues. The data derive from a study of blood T cell repertoires in COVID-19. For the study at large: The United States, Italy and Spain supplied acute and convalescent COVID-19 samples. Sources were T cells, B-cell-depleted T cells, or PBMCs; the material itself was cDNA or gDNA.

In the source study's methods: Amplification with reference gene primers provided the estimates of nucleated cell counts. Clones were sequenced by immunoSEQ multiplex PCR, and TCRdb holds only the in-frame ones, with some missing. V and J calls and clone size are those listed in that table; D and trimming were worked out from the DNA. The table has 300,000 to 400,000 clones, 86% seen once. The sequence was obtained from a woman aged 55-70 years with COVID-19, enrolled during active disease. The rearrangement joins TRBV5-5 to TRBJ2-7, with 8 bases matching TRBD2. Sequenced sample: peripheral blood. CDR3 DNA: TGTGCCAGCAGCTTTAGCGGGACCGGAGCCTACGAGCAGTACTTC. Translated, it gives CASSFSGTGAYEQYF.